This entry lists 21 T cell receptor beta chains sequenced from one sample in a study of T cell changes during pregnancy in multiple sclerosis. Libraries were prepared by immunoSEQ multiplex PCR; TCRdb keeps only in-frame clonotypes and omits some of them. The sample gives approximately 9,000 clones, 75% to 85% of which show up once; less than 20% is in the top ten. Specimen: CD8+ T cells from peripheral blood mononuclear cells, collected in the third trimester of pregnancy. These receptor sequences come from a female donor in good health, enrolled as a control in a pregnancy study.

The chain joins TRBV9 to TRBJ2-2, with D possibly matching TRBD2 (6 bases). This CDR3 spans 17 amino acids. Trimming pared 1 base from V and 7 bases from J, leaving 20 bases between. The V gene's germline CDR1 is SGDLS and CDR2 YYNGEE. The CDR3 DNA is TGTGCCAGCAGCGTACGCGTAGGAGGCGGGAAAGACGGGGAGCTGTTTTTT. Amino acids: CASSVRVGGGKDGELFF.

This sequence joins TRBV11-2 and TRBJ2-3; TRBD2 matches 10 bases. The CDR3 loop spans 17 amino acids. Germline CDR1 is SGHAT and CDR2 is FQNNGV. The ends lost 4 bases at V and 3 bases at J; junction bases unmatched: 10. In DNA form, the CDR3 reads TGTGCCAGCAGCTCGAGTCTAGCGGGAGAGAGGACAGATACGCAGTATTTT. This translates into CASSSSLAGERTDTQYF.

The rearrangement uses TRBV5-5 and TRBJ2-7; 10 nucleotides line up with TRBD2. CDR3 size: 15 residues. The V and J ends lost 4 bases and 1 base, in that order; junction bases with no gene match: 5. Germline assignment: CDR1 SGHKS and CDR2 YYEKEE (reference sequence). CDR3 nucleotide sequence: TGTGCCAGCAGCACCACTAGCGGGGTTTCCTACGAGCAGTACTTC. It is translated as CASSTTSGVSYEQYF.

This clone is deemed medium-sized (0.01 to 0.1%). The V gene is TRBV27, the J gene TRBJ2-3; D remains unclear. Trimming stripped 4 bases from V and 3 bases from J, with 5 bases between. Germline V lookup: CDR1 MNHEY, CDR2 SMNVEV (reference sequence). The CDR3 contains 12 residues. In DNA form, the CDR3 reads TGTGCCAGCAGTTACGGGACAGATACGCAGTATTTT. This encodes CASSYGTDTQYF.

This clone is a singleton in its sample. V is TRBV9 and J is TRBJ2-1, with a possible D match to TRBD1 (6 bases). The CDR3 is made up of 15 amino acids. V was clipped by 3 bases and J by 4 bases, with 14 bases between them. CDR1 SGDLS and CDR2 YYNGEE come from the germline V gene. Written as DNA, the CDR3 is TGTGCCAGCAGCGAGCCGGGGCAGGGGTACAATGAGCAGTTCTTC. It codes for CASSEPGQGYNEQFF.

A single count supports this clone. The rearrangement joins TRBV15 to TRBJ2-6; D is ambiguous. Looked up from germline, CDR1 is LNHNV and CDR2 is YYDKDF (reference sequence). V was cut by 1 base and J by 0 bases, with 10 bases left in between. This CDR3 has 17 residues. The CDR3 nucleotides read TGTGCCACCAGCAGAGTGGGCCAGGCCTCTGGGGCCAACGTCCTGACTTTC. Translating it yields CATSRVGQASGANVLTF.

By share, this clone counts as medium-sized. The chain employs TRBV10-3 and TRBJ1-1; perhaps TRBD1 as D (5 bases). V was clipped by 3 bases and J by 4 bases, with 12 bases between them. The germline V gene has CDR1 ENHRY and CDR2 SYGVKD. The CDR3 extends over 14 amino acids. The CDR3, as DNA: TGTGCCATCAGTGAAGGGGAAGAGAGCACTGAAGCTTTCTTT. Translating gives CAISEGEESTEAFF.

In the case of this clone: Other nucleotide sequences from this sample produce the same CDR3. The chain employs TRBV6-1 and TRBJ1-1; D is ambiguous. Deletions cut 9 bases from V and 4 bases from J, with 12 bases between. The CDR3 covers 12 residues. CDR1 is MNHNS and CDR2 is SASEGT in the germline V gene. The CDR3 here is CASSTRGTEAFF. The DNA for the CDR3 is TGTGCCAGTTCGACCCGGGGCACTGAAGCTTTCTTT.

The chain employs TRBV6-5 and TRBJ1-3, with 8 positions matching TRBD1. The CDR3 covers 15 residues. Losses at the gene ends were 7 bases for V and 2 bases for J; bases not matched to a gene: 7. Germline values: CDR1 MNHEY, CDR2 SVGAGI. The CDR3 spells CASTDRAGTGNTIYF. The CDR3 nucleotides are TGTGCCAGCACGGACAGGGCCGGGACTGGAAACACCATATATTTT.

This chain joins TRBV7-3 and TRBJ2-1; 7 bases are a match to TRBD1. With V trimmed by 4 bases and J by 5 bases, 11 bases remained unmatched. Germline V gene sequence: CDR1 SGHTA, CDR2 FQGTGA. The CDR3 extends over 16 amino acids. The CDR3 sequence is CASSSMVGQPDNEQFF. DNA for the CDR3: TGTGCCAGCAGCTCAATGGTGGGACAGCCTGACAATGAGCAGTTCTTC.

The V call is TRBV11-2, the J call TRBJ1-2; D unresolved. The length of the CDR3 is 14 residues. Germline V gives CDR1 SGHAT, CDR2 FQNNGV. V lost 0 bases and J 5 bases, leaving 10 bases between the germline ends. CDR3 protein: CASSLDRDWYGYTF. CDR3 nucleotides: TGTGCCAGCAGCTTAGATCGGGATTGGTATGGCTACACCTTC.

This clone was recorded a few times. The rearrangement links TRBV5-1 to TRBJ2-2; D is unclear. V dropped 6 bases and J dropped 7 bases, with 10 bases sitting between them. The CDR3 loop spans 12 amino acids. CDR1 is SGHRS and CDR2 is YFSETQ in the germline V gene. The chain's CDR3 is CASTTDLGELFF. CDR3 DNA sequence: TGCGCCAGCACCACAGACCTCGGGGAGCTGTTTTTT.

The count of this clone is one. The chain combines TRBV19 with TRBJ2-3; maybe TRBD2 (6 bases). The CDR3 sequence is 15 residues long. CDR1 is LNHDA, CDR2 SQIVND, per germline (reference sequence). V lost 2 bases, J lost 3 bases, and 12 bases lay in between. CDR3 sequence (DNA): TGTGCCAGTAGTATACTCGGGGGAGGAACAGATACGCAGTATTTT. Translated, it gives CASSILGGGTDTQYF.

V is TRBV27 and J is TRBJ2-1, with TRBD2 identical over 10 bases. CDR1 and CDR2 (germline): MNHEY, SMNVEV (reference sequence). The CDR3 runs to 16 residues. J was trimmed by 2 bases and V by 3 bases; bases with no gene match: 4. In nucleotides, the CDR3 is TGTGCCAGCAGTTTCGGCACTAGCGGGACCTACAATGAGCAGTTCTTC. Translating gives CASSFGTSGTYNEQFF.

The chain is built from TRBV9 and TRBJ2-7; maybe TRBD1 (5 bases). This CDR3 spans 14 amino acids. CDR1 and CDR2 (germline): SGDLS, YYNGEE. Trimming pared 0 bases from V and 3 bases from J, leaving 10 bases between. CDR3: CASSVDAGNYEQYF. Here the CDR3 DNA reads TGTGCCAGCAGCGTAGATGCAGGGAACTACGAGCAGTACTTC.

The genes are TRBV7-9 and TRBJ2-3; 11 bases map to TRBD2. Germline trimming cut 5 bases from V and 5 bases from J; bases unmatched to any gene: 15. The CDR3 has 18 amino acids. Germline V gene sequence: CDR1 SEHNR, CDR2 FQNEAQ (reference sequence). The CDR3 bases are TGTGCCAGCAGCCCTGGTAGCGGGAGGGATTATCCTATAGATACGCAGTATTTT. Its translation is CASSPGSGRDYPIDTQYF. Full variable domain (remainder filled in from reference TRBV7-9 and TRBJ2-3): DTGVSQNPRHKITKRGQNVTFRCDPISEHNRLYWYRQTLGQGPEFLTYFQNEAQLEKSRLLSDRFSAERPKGSFSTLEIQRTEQGDSAMYLCASSPGSGRDYPIDTQYFGPGTRLTVL.

V gene TRBV27 combines with J gene TRBJ1-6; D call uncertain. V gave up 9 bases and J gave up 7 bases, with 16 bases separating them. Looked up from germline, CDR1 is MNHEY and CDR2 is SMNVEV (reference sequence). The CDR3 runs to 14 residues. CDR3 bases: TGTGCCAGACCCGGGCCCGGGGAGAATTCACCCCTCCACTTT. Its translation is CARPGPGENSPLHF.

The rearrangement joins TRBV7-9 to TRBJ2-7; the match to TRBD2 covers 8 bases. Germline V CDR1 and CDR2: SEHNR, FQNEAQ (reference sequence). V lost 5 bases to trimming and J lost 4 bases; unmatched junction nucleotides: 7. The CDR3 spans 14 residues. CDR3 region: CASSLGRGKYEQYF. The CDR3 DNA is TGTGCCAGCAGCCTCGGGAGGGGAAAGTACGAGCAGTACTTC.

The chain is built from TRBV6-6 and TRBJ2-5; the D gene is possibly TRBD1 (5 bases). Germline lookup yields CDR1 MNHNY and CDR2 SVGAGI (reference sequence). The germline V and J ends were trimmed by 6 bases and 4 bases, with 9 bases remaining between them. The CDR3 runs 12 residues. DNA for the CDR3: TGTGCCAGCAGAGGGGCCGGAGAGACCCAGTACTTC. It is translated as CASRGAGETQYF.

The chain employs TRBV9 and TRBJ2-3; possibly TRBD1 for D (5 bases). Trimming took 3 bases from V and 5 from J, leaving 10 bases between them. From germline, CDR1 is SGDLS and CDR2 YYNGEE. The CDR3 extends over 13 amino acids. This CDR3 is CASSEGWGDTQYF. CDR3 sequence (DNA): TGTGCCAGCAGCGAGGGGTGGGGAGATACGCAGTATTTT.

In its sample, this clone was seen a few times. The chain uses TRBV30 and TRBJ2-7, with TRBD2 matching 9 bases. After removal of 2 bases from V and 1 base from J, the junction contained 3 bases not matched to a gene. CDR3 length: 14 amino acids. Germline loops: CDR1 GTSNPN, CDR2 SVGIG (reference sequence). The CDR3 DNA is TGTGCCTGGAGTACCACTAGCGGGTCCTACGAGCAGTACTTC. Encoded protein: CAWSTTSGSYEQYF. The full variable domain, completed using reference TRBV30 and TRBJ2-7, is SQTIHQWPATLVQPVGSPLSLECTVEGTSNPNLYWYRQAAGRGLQLLFYSVGIGQISSEVPQNLSASRPQDRQFILSSKKLLLSDSGFYLCAWSTTSGSYEQYFGPGTRLTVT.